The sequence of this T cell receptor (beta chain) was determined in a study of Ad26.COV2.S vaccination and SARS-CoV-2 variants. Treatment denoted: some 20 received Ad26.COV2.S at low or high dose, single or two shots; roughly five received placebo; per-sample allocation not given. Following the first vaccine or placebo injection, samples were taken on day 63. Expression of Wuhan-strain SARS-CoV-2 spike came from the Ad26 vector that formed the vaccine. Only in-frame clones appear in the TCRdb table, and some are missing; sequencing was by immunoSEQ multiplex PCR. The table records about 480,000 clones, roughly 87% of them present only once. The V gene lost 6 bases and the J gene lost 2 bases, with 16 bases spanning the gap. Per germline, CDR1 KGHSH and CDR2 LQKENI. This CDR3 is built from 15 residues.

The sequencing used peripheral blood, collected in a trial of Ad26.COV2.S vaccine versus placebo. The TCR comes from a person aged 18-60 years who received the Ad26.COV2.S COVID-19 vaccine or a placebo. The chain employs TRBV18 and TRBJ1-2; weak D call: TRBD1 (6 bases). The chain's CDR3 is CASSPAQGPNYGYTF. The CDR3 nucleotides read TGTGCCAGCTCCCCGGCACAGGGCCCCAACTATGGCTACACCTTC.